A selection of T cell receptor beta chains follows, all from one sample in a study of blood T cell repertoires in COVID-19. The repertoire was sequenced with immunoSEQ multiplex PCR; TCRdb's copy has only in-frame clones and lacks some. The repertoire includes approximately 440,000 clones, about 92% of them detected once, and 0.55% to 0.75% sits in the top ten. Sequenced input: PBMCs or T cells enriched from blood (not recorded which). These TCRs come from a man between 18 and 35 years old who had recovered from COVID-19. CDR3s leave out the opening cysteine and the closing phenylalanine or tryptophan. Size tells how often a clone was seen (once, few, many) or the class of an expanded clone, and some rows leave it out.

v_call: TRBV19
clone_size: NA
cdr3_aa: ASSIARTGANVLT

v_call: TRBV15
clone_size: NA
cdr3_aa: ATSRDGLTANYGYT

v_call: TRBV27
clone_size: NA
cdr3_aa: ASRPTGGTEAF

v_call: TRBV6-1
clone_size: NA
cdr3_aa: ASSEEGRINEKLF

v_call: TRBV11-2
clone_size: once
cdr3_aa: ASSLDQGTGELF

v_call: TRBV18
clone_size: NA
cdr3_aa: ASSLDRGWQPQH

v_call: TRBV10-3
clone_size: NA
cdr3_aa: AISPRDTDHYGYT

v_call: TRBV10-3
clone_size: NA
cdr3_aa: AISERSGRVMAGELF

v_call: TRBV4-1
clone_size: NA
cdr3_aa: ASSQDSGGLGKLF

v_call: TRBV28
clone_size: NA
cdr3_aa: ASSPGLAGSYEQY

v_call: TRBV5-1
clone_size: NA
cdr3_aa: ASSTRPGGEKLF

v_call: TRBV18
clone_size: NA
cdr3_aa: ASSPRDLINEGYT

v_call: TRBV28
clone_size: few
cdr3_aa: ASSLSGGGAGYEQY

v_call: TRBV2
clone_size: NA
cdr3_aa: ASSPPQGNLNTEAF

v_call: TRBV7-3
clone_size: NA
cdr3_aa: ASSLGGQVYNSPLH

v_call: TRBV10-3
clone_size: NA
cdr3_aa: AISDRGGNYGYT

v_call: TRBV30
clone_size: NA
cdr3_aa: AFFGSGRTGELF

v_call: TRBV5-5
clone_size: NA
cdr3_aa: ASSESLLDYKNIQY

v_call: TRBV18
clone_size: once
cdr3_aa: ASSPRDGQSDEQF

v_call: TRBV2
clone_size: NA
cdr3_aa: ASKIAGGLNEQF

v_call: TRBV6-5
clone_size: NA
cdr3_aa: ASFLDRSYGYT

v_call: TRBV6-5
clone_size: NA
cdr3_aa: ASTFAGTGDQPQH

v_call: TRBV18
clone_size: NA
cdr3_aa: ASSPGQGRLNTEAF

v_call: TRBV5-6
clone_size: NA
cdr3_aa: ASSSGTETSTDTQY

v_call: TRBV6-2/TRBV6-3
clone_size: once
cdr3_aa: ASSRMGQKYGYT

v_call: TRBV9
clone_size: NA
cdr3_aa: ASSGIAGGTDTQY

v_call: TRBV6-5
clone_size: NA
cdr3_aa: ASSPQGSGNTIY

v_call: TRBV5-1
clone_size: NA
cdr3_aa: ASSLVSGSTEAF

v_call: TRBV6-5
clone_size: NA
cdr3_aa: ASSYRAGDQPQH

v_call: TRBV20-1
clone_size: NA
cdr3_aa: SASSYNEKLF

v_call: TRBV2
clone_size: NA
cdr3_aa: ASSEAAGPNTEAF

v_call: TRBV29-1
clone_size: NA
cdr3_aa: SVQGPYGYT

v_call: TRBV5-8
clone_size: NA
cdr3_aa: ASSLGQGPPEAF

v_call: TRBV3-1/TRBV3-2
clone_size: once
cdr3_aa: ASSQGTGGRTDTQY

v_call: TRBV5-1
clone_size: few
cdr3_aa: ASSFGGYSNQPQH

v_call: TRBV19
clone_size: NA
cdr3_aa: ASSIRQGSQPQH

v_call: TRBV9
clone_size: NA
cdr3_aa: ASSPDMNTEAF

v_call: TRBV18
clone_size: NA
cdr3_aa: ASSPSGHLTGELF

v_call: TRBV6-8
clone_size: NA
cdr3_aa: ARFTPETIRGNSPLH

v_call: TRBV19
clone_size: NA
cdr3_aa: ASSPASLGNQPQH

v_call: TRBV7-2
clone_size: once
cdr3_aa: ASSLEAGWGEQF

v_call: TRBV7-9
clone_size: NA
cdr3_aa: ASSSRSGGEAF

v_call: TRBV2
clone_size: NA
cdr3_aa: ASSATLGNTIY

v_call: TRBV19
clone_size: NA
cdr3_aa: ASSISVNYGYT

v_call: TRBV11-2
clone_size: NA
cdr3_aa: ASSLGTGGYEQY

v_call: TRBV10-3
clone_size: NA
cdr3_aa: AIRQGNQPQH

v_call: TRBV24-1
clone_size: once
cdr3_aa: ATSEGQGRGSNQPQH

v_call: TRBV5-1
clone_size: NA
cdr3_aa: ASRPKGQVSNNAEKLF

v_call: TRBV15
clone_size: NA
cdr3_aa: ATSKPRSNQPQH

v_call: TRBV20-1
clone_size: once
cdr3_aa: SATDSAGGPRETQY

v_call: TRBV5-8
clone_size: NA
cdr3_aa: ASSLAGSGNTIY

v_call: TRBV6-5
clone_size: NA
cdr3_aa: ASSTRDTAYEQY

v_call: TRBV24-1
clone_size: NA
cdr3_aa: ATSDFSGPNTGELF

v_call: TRBV30
clone_size: NA
cdr3_aa: AWSAGLNQPQH

v_call: TRBV15
clone_size: NA
cdr3_aa: ATSILTSGRTRAGELF

v_call: TRBV27
clone_size: NA
cdr3_aa: ASSLSPDRVNEKLF